A single sample is the source of the 12 T cell receptor beta chains below, sequenced in a study of cytomegalovirus exposure and HLA in healthy donors. Primers: 60 Vbeta forward and 13 Jbeta reverse. Data came from immunoSEQ multiplex PCR; TCRdb stores just in-frame clones and leaves some out. The sample holds around 240,000 clones; more than 75% are singletons and the top ten take 5.4%. The sample taken for sequencing was PBMCs. All receptors derive from a woman in her thirties or forties in good health and CMV-seropositive.

The chain employs TRBV5-1 and TRBJ2-3, with D unresolved. This CDR3 comprises 16 residues. Germline CDR1 is SGHRS and CDR2 is YFSETQ. V dropped 4 bases and J dropped 3 bases, with 18 bases sitting between them. The CDR3 reads CASSRFAQARTDTQYF. The CDR3 DNA sequence: TGCGCCAGCAGCCGATTCGCCCAGGCCAGGACAGATACGCAGTATTTT.

V usage is TRBV10-3 and J usage is TRBJ1-1, with D possibly matching TRBD1 (5 bases). This CDR3 is built from 12 residues. The germline V and J ends were trimmed by 8 bases and 1 base, with 8 bases remaining between them. Germline lookup yields CDR1 ENHRY and CDR2 SYGVKD. CDR3 in amino acids: CAIGTPNTEAFF. CDR3 bases: TGTGCCATCGGGACTCCGAACACTGAAGCTTTCTTT.

The chain joins TRBV6-5 to TRBJ1-6, with D unresolved. The CDR3 has 13 residues. Looked up from germline, CDR1 is MNHEY and CDR2 is SVGAGI. The ends were cut back, 4 bases at V and 8 bases at J, with 9 bases in the middle. The CDR3 DNA is TGTGCCAGCAGTTCCCGAGTCGATTCACCCCTCCACTTT. Translated: CASSSRVDSPLHF.

The chain employs TRBV7-9 and TRBJ1-2; the match to TRBD1 covers 8 bases. Germline values: CDR1 SEHNR, CDR2 FQNEAQ (reference sequence). The CDR3 consists of 14 residues. Trimming took 4 bases from V and 4 from J; bases not matched to a gene: 5. CDR3 protein: CASSSNRGGYGYTF. For the CDR3, the DNA is TGTGCCAGCAGCTCGAACAGGGGGGGCTATGGCTACACCTTC.

Concerning this clone: The same CDR3 arises from other DNA sequences in this sample as well. The chain combines TRBV7-2 with TRBJ2-5; 7 bases match TRBD1. J was trimmed by 5 bases and V by 5 bases; bases with no gene match: 5. The CDR3 spans 13 residues. Germline CDR1 and CDR2: SGHTA and FQGNSA. CDR3 sequence: CASSPGGWETQYF. The CDR3 DNA follows: TGTGCCAGCAGCCCAGGGGGTTGGGAGACCCAGTACTTC.

The CDR3 DNA reads as TGTGCCAGCAGCGATGGACAGGTCTATGGCTACACCTTC. Translation gives CASSDGQVYGYTF. The chain combines TRBV7-9 with TRBJ1-2; 7 bases agree with TRBD1. The germline CDR1 and CDR2 sequences are SEHNR and FQNEAQ (reference sequence). Trimming cost V 5 bases and J 4 bases; bases outside gene matches: 4. This CDR3 region has 13 residues. The full variable domain, with the rest looked up from reference TRBV7-9 and TRBJ1-2, is DTGVSQNPRHKITKRGQNVTFRCDPISEHNRLYWYRQTLGQGPEFLTYFQNEAQLEKSRLLSDRFSAERPKGSFSTLEIQRTEQGDSAMYLCASSDGQVYGYTFGSGTRLTVV.

The chain has TRBV5-1 and TRBJ1-2; D perhaps matches TRBD1 (5 bases). V lost 0 bases and J lost 1, with 10 bases in between. The CDR3 spans 15 residues. Germline values: CDR1 SGHRS, CDR2 YFSETQ. CDR3 DNA sequence: TGCGCCAGCAGCTTGGACCAGGGAGGTAACTATGGCTACACCTTC. This sequence encodes CASSLDQGGNYGYTF.

This clone has a single count. The rearrangement uses TRBV9 and TRBJ2-2; a possible D gene is TRBD2 (6 bases). Trimming removed 4 bases at V and 1 base at J, with 11 bases between. This CDR3 contains 15 residues. CDR1 is SGDLS and CDR2 is YYNGEE in the germline V gene. The CDR3 nucleotides are TGTGCCAGCAGCTTACGGCGGGGGAACACCGGGGAGCTGTTTTTT. Protein product: CASSLRRGNTGELFF.

V gene TRBV5-4 combines with J gene TRBJ1-2, with TRBD1 matching 10 bases. CDR3 size: 15 residues. Germline V gene data show CDR1 as SGHNT and CDR2 as YYREEE (reference sequence). V dropped 4 bases and J dropped 6; count of bases not matched to a gene: 9. CDR3: CASSPGDRGLNGYTF. The CDR3 DNA follows: TGTGCCAGCAGCCCGGGGGACAGGGGTTTGAATGGCTACACCTTC. Full variable domain (missing parts from reference TRBV5-4 and TRBJ1-2): ETGVTQSPTHLIKTRGQQVTLRCSSQSGHNTVSWYQQALGQGPQFIFQYYREEENGRGNFPPRFSGLQFPNYSSELNVNALELDDSALYLCASSPGDRGLNGYTFGSGTRLTVV.

The rearrangement joins TRBV15 to TRBJ1-6; 9 bases map to TRBD1. CDR1 and CDR2 from the germline V gene are LNHNV and YYDKDF (reference sequence). With 5 bases clipped from V and 8 bases from J, the junction kept 7 bases outside the gene matches. There are 15 residues in the CDR3. The CDR3 loop reads CATSGGDREDSPLHF. The CDR3 coding sequence is TGTGCCACCAGCGGGGGGGACAGGGAAGATTCACCCCTCCACTTT.

The chain uses TRBV2 and TRBJ2-1; 10 positions agree with TRBD2. Trimming cost V 6 bases and J 10 bases; bases outside gene matches: 6. The germline V gene has CDR1 SNHLY and CDR2 FYNNEI. This CDR3 is 13 amino acids long. CDR3 sequence reads: CASRLAGAEEQFF. For the CDR3, the DNA is TGTGCCAGCAGGCTAGCGGGGGCCGAAGAGCAGTTCTTC.

This rearrangement joins TRBV27 to TRBJ2-7; D is uncertain. The germline gives CDR1 MNHEY, CDR2 SMNVEV (reference sequence). The CDR3 has 18 amino acids. Trimming removed 5 bases at V and 4 bases at J, with 27 bases between. The CDR3 region has the DNA TGTGCCAGCAGTCTCACATATACAGAATCGGTTGAAGTATACGAGCAGTACTTC. Encoded protein: CASSLTYTESVEVYEQYF.